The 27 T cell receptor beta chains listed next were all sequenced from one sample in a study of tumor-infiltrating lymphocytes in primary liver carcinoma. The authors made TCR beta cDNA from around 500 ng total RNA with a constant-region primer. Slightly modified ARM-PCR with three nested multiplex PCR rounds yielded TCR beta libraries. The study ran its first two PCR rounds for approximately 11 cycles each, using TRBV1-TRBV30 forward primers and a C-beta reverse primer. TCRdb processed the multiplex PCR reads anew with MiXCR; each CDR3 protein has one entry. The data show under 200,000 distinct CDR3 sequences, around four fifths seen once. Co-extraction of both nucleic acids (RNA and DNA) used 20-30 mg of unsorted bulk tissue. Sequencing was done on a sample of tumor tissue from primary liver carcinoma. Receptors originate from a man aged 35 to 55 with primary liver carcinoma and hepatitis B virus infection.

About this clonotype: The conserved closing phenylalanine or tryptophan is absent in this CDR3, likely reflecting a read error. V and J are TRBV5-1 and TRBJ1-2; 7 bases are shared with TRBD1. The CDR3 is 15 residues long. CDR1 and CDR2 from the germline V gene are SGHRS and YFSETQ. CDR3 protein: CASSLDPGRGAGYTY. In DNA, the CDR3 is TGCGCCAGTAGCTTGGACCCAGGCAGGGGGGCCGGCTACACCTAC.

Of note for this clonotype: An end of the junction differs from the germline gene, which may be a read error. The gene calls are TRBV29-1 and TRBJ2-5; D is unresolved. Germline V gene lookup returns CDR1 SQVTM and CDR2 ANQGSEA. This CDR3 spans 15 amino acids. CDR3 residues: CSIESAADISETQYF. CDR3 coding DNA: TGCAGCATTGAATCCGCGGCGGATATATCGGAGACCCAGTACTTC.

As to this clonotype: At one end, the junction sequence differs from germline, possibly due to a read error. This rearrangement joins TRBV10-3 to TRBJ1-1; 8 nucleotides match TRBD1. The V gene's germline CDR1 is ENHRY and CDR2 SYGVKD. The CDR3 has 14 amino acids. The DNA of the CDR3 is TGTGCCATCAGCGGACAGGGTCTGAACGCTGAAGTTTTCTTT. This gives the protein CAISGQGLNAEVFF.

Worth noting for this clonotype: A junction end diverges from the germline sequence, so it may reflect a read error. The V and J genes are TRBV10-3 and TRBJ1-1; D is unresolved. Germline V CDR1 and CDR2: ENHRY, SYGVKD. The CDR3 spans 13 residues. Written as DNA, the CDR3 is TGTACCATCGCGAGTGGGGAGAACACTGAAGCTTTCTTT. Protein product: CTIASGENTEAFF.

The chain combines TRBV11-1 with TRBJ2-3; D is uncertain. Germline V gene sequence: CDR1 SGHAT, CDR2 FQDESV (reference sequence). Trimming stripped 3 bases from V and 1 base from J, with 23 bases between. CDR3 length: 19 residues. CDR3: CASSFWGNSVGARTDTQYF. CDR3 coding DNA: TGTGCCAGCAGCTTTTGGGGAAACTCTGTTGGAGCCCGCACAGATACGCAGTATTTT.

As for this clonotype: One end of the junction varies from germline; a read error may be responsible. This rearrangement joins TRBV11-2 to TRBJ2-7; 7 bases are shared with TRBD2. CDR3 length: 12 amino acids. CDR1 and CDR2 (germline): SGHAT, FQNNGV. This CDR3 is CASSCGGYEQYF. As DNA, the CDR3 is TGTGCGAGCAGTTGCGGGGGCTACGAGCAGTACTTC.

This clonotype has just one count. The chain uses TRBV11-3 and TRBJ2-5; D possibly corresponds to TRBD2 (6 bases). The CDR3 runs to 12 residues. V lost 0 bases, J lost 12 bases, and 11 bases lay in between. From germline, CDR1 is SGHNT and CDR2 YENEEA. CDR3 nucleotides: TGTGCCAGCAGCTTAGACGCGGGGTTCAAGTACTTC. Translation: CASSLDAGFKYF.

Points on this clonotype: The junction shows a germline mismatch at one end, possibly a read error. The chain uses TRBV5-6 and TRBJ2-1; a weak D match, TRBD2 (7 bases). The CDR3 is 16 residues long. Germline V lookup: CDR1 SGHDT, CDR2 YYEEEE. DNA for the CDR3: TGTGCCAGCAGCTTTAAGGGGGAGGGCCGGTGCAATGAGCAGTTATTC. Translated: CASSFKGEGRCNEQLF.

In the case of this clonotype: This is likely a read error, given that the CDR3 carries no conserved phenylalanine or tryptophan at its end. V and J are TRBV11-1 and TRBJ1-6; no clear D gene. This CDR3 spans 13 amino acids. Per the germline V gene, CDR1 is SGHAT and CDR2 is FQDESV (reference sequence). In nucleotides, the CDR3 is TGTGCCATCAGCCGGACGCTGGTTACACCCCTCCACCTT. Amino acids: CAISRTLVTPLHL.

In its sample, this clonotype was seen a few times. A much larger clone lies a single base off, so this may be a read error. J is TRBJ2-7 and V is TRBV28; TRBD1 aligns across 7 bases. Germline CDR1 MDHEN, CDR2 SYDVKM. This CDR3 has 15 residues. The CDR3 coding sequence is TGTGCCAGCAGTTTATCGGAGACAGGGAGACACGAGCGGTACTTC. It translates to CASSLSETGRHERYF.

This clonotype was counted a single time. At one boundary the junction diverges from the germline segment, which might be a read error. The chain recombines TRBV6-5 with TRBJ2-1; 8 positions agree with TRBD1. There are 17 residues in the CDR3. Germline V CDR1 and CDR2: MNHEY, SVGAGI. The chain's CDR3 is CANSSKAFDRGGNEQFF. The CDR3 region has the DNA TGTGCCAACAGTTCCAAGGCCTTCGACAGGGGAGGCAATGAGCAGTTCTTC.

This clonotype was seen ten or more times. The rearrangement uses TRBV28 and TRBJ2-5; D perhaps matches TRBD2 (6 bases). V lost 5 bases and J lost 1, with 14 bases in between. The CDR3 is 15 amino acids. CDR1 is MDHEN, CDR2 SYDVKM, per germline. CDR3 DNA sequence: TGTGCCAGCAGTAACCTCGGGACTGGCCAAGAGACCCAGTACTTC. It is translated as CASSNLGTGQETQYF. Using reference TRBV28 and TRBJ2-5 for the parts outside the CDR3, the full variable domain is DVKVTQSSRYLVKRTGEKVFLECVQDMDHENMFWYRQDPGLGLRLIYFSYDVKMKEKGDIPEGYSVSREKKERFSLILESASTNQTSMYLCASSNLGTGQETQYFGPGTRLLVL.

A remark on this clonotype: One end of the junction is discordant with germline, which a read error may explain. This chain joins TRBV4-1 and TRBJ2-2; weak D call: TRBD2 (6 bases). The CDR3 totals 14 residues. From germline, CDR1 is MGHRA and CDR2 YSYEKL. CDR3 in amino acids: CASSGRGNAVELFF. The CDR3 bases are TGCGCCAGCAGCGGGCGGGGAAATGCCGTGGAGTTGTTTTTT.

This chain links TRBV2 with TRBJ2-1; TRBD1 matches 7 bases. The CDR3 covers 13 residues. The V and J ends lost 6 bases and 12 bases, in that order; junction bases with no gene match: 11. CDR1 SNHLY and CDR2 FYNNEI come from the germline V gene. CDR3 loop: CASRTGQAGRQFF. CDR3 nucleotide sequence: TGTGCCAGCAGGACAGGGCAAGCCGGAAGGCAGTTCTTC.

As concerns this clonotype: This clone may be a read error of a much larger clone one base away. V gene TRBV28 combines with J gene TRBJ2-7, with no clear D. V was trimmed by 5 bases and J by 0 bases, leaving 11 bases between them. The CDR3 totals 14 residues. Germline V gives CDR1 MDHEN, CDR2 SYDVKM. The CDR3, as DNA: TGTGCCAGCAGTCGCCCCGTGAGCTCCTACGAGCAGTACTTC. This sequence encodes CASSRPVSSYEQYF.

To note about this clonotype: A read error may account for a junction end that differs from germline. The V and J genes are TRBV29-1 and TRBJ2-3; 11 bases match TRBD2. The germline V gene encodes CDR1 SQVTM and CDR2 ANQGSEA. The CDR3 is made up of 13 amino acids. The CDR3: CSGTVAGGDTQYF. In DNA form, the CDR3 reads TGCAGCGGTACCGTAGCGGGAGGGGATACACAGTATTTT.

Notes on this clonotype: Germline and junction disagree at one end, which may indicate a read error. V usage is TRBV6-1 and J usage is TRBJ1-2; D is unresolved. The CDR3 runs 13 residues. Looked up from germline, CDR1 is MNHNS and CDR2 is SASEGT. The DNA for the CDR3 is TGTGCCAGCAGTGTGGATGCTAAATATGACTACACCTTC. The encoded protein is CASSVDAKYDYTF.

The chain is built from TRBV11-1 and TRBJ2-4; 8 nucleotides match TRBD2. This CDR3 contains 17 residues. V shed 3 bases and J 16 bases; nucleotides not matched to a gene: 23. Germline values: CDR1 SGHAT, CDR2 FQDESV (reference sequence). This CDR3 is CASSFSWISGTKNIYYF. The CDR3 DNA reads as TGTGCCAGCAGCTTTTCCTGGATTAGCGGGACCAAAAACATTTATTACTTC. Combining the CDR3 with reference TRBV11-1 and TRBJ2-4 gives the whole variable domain EAEVAQSPRYKITEKSQAVAFWCDPISGHATLYWYRQILGQGPELLVQFQDESVVDDSQLPKDRFSAERLKGVDSTLKIQPAELGDSAMYLCASSFSWISGTKNIYYFGAGTRLSVL.

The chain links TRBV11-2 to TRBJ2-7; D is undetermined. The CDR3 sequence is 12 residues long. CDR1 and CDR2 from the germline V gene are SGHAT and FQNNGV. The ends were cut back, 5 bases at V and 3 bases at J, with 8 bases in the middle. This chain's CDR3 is CASSTWGYEQYF. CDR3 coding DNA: TGTGCCAGCAGCACCTGGGGCTACGAGCAGTACTTC.

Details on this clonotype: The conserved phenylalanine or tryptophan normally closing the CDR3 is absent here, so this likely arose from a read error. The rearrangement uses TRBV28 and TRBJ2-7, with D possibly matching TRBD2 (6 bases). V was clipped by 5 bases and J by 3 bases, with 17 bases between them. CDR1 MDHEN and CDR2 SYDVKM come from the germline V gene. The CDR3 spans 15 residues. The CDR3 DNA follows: TGTGCCAGCAGTCAAACGATGGGGGGACTCTACGAGCAGTACTTA. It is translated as CASSQTMGGLYEQYL.

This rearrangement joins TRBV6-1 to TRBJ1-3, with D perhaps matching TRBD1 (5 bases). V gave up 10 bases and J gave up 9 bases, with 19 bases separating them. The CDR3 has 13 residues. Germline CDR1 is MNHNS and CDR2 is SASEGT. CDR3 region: CAIYTRGNTTIYF. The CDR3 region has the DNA TGTGCCATCTATACAAGGGGAAACACCACCATATATTTT.

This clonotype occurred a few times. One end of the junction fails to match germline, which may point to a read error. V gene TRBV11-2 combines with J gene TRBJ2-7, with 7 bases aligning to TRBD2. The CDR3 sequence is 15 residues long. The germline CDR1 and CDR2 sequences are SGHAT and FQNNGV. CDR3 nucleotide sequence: TGTGCTAGCAGCTTAGGACTAGGATGGTCCTACGAGCAGTGCTTC. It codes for CASSLGLGWSYEQCF.

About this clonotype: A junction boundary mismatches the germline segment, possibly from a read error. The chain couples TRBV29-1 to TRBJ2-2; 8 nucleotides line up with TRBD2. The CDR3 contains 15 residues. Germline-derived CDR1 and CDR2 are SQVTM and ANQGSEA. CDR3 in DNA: TGCAGCGTTGGGACTAGCTCGGCGAACACCAGGGAGCTATTTTTT. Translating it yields CSVGTSSANTRELFF.

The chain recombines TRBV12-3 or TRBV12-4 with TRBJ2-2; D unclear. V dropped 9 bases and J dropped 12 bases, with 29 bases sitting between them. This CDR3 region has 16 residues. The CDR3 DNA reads TGTGCCAGAGAGTCCTCCGCCCCGGGCTGGACCGAGAAGCTGTTTTTT. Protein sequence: CARESSAPGWTEKLFF.

In nucleotides, the CDR3 is TGCAGCGTCAGGGGCAGGGATAACTATGGCTACACCTTC. This translates into CSVRGRDNYGYTF. This chain joins TRBV29-1 and TRBJ1-2; tentatively, D is TRBD1 (6 bases). The CDR3 covers 13 residues. Between the trimmed V and J ends, which lost 6 bases and 1 base, there was a span of 12 bases. In germline, CDR1 is SQVTM, CDR2 ANQGSEA.

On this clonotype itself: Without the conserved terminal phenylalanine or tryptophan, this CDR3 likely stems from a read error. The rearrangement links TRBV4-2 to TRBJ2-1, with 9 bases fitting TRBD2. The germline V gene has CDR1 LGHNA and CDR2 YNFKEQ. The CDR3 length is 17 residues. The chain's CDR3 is CASGQEVAGASYNEQFI. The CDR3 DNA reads TGTGCCAGCGGCCAAGAGGTAGCGGGGGCCTCCTACAATGAACAGTTCATC.

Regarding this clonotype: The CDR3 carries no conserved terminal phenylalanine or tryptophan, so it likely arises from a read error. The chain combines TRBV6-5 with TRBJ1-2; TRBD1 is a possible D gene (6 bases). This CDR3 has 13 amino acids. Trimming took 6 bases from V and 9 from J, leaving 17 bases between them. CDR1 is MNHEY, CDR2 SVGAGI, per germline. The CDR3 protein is CASSQDSASCYTL. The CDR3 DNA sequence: TGTGCCAGCAGCCAGGACAGCGCGAGCTGCTACACCTTA.